A single sample gave rise to the 31 T cell receptor beta chains below, sequenced in a study of shared clonotypes between healthy human individuals (dated by TCRdb to the early 2020s). The method was the immunoSEQ multiplex PCR assay. The clones in this table, taken by TCRdb from immuneACCESS, are in-frame only. Not every clone is retained; where verified, under half of the shortfall comes from an unresolved V gene, and the cause of the rest is unknown. Counted in this sample were 450,000 to 500,000 clones; about 84% of them appeared once. The top ten constitute roughly 13% of the sample. The material sequenced was PBMCs. All receptors derive from a woman aged 40 to 49 in good health. Some clones in this sample may be carry-over from other donors' samples.

The chain recombines TRBV5-1 with TRBJ2-3, with a tentative D call TRBD2 (5 bases). V lost 5 bases to trimming and J lost 3 bases, with 13 bases between them. The V gene's germline CDR1 is SGHRS and CDR2 YFSETQ. The CDR3 consists of 14 residues. The CDR3 protein is CASRGLSGTDTQYF. Here the CDR3 DNA reads TGCGCCAGCAGAGGACTCTCGGGGACAGATACGCAGTATTTT.

This rearrangement joins TRBV5-1 to TRBJ2-7; 11 bases match TRBD2. J lost 6 bases, V lost 0 bases, and 5 bases had no gene match. Germline CDR1 and CDR2: SGHRS and YFSETQ. This CDR3 region has 15 residues. The CDR3 DNA follows: TGCGCCAGCAGCTTGGACGCCCTAGCGGGAGGCGAGCAGTACTTC. This codes for CASSLDALAGGEQYF.

Details on this clone: A far more abundant clone sits one base away, making this likely a read error. This sample also contains other DNA sequences that code for the same CDR3. The rearrangement uses TRBV28 and TRBJ2-5; D is uncertain. Germline V gene lookup returns CDR1 MDHEN and CDR2 SYDVKM. Deletions cut 2 bases from V and 4 bases from J, with 14 bases between. The CDR3 covers 15 residues. The CDR3 nucleotides are TGTGCCAGCAGTTTAGGCGGTAGGGCCGGAGAGACCCAGTACTTC. Protein: CASSLGGRAGETQYF.

This clone was detected once. This may be a read error, as it is one base from a much larger clone. The sample carries other DNA sequences with the same CDR3. The chain couples TRBV15 to TRBJ2-5; D possibly corresponds to TRBD2 (5 bases). CDR3 length equals 15 residues. V dropped 6 bases and J dropped 5 bases, with 19 bases sitting between them. Per germline, CDR1 LNHNV and CDR2 YYDKDF (reference sequence). CDR3 sequence: CATSSLAGPGETQYF. Written as DNA, the CDR3 is TGTGCCACCAGTTCTCTAGCTGGACCCGGGGAGACCCAGTACTTC.

This clone was recorded a few times. The chain carries TRBV19 and TRBJ1-5; tentatively, D is TRBD1 (6 bases). The germline V and J ends were trimmed by 7 bases and 9 bases, with 19 bases remaining between them. CDR3 length equals 14 residues. Germline V gives CDR1 LNHDA, CDR2 SQIVND (reference sequence). The CDR3 protein is CASTITGRRSPQHF. CDR3 nucleotides: TGTGCCAGTACCATTACAGGGAGGAGGTCGCCCCAGCATTTT.

The J gene is TRBJ2-5, the V gene TRBV7-2, with 10 bases lining up with TRBD2. The CDR3 consists of 17 residues. V shed 0 bases, J shed 2 bases, and the junction held 6 bases outside the gene matches. From germline, CDR1 is SGHTA and CDR2 FQGNSA. The CDR3 bases are TGTGCCAGCAGCTTAGCGCAGGGAGCGGGAGGGCAAGAGACCCAGTACTTC. Its translation is CASSLAQGAGGQETQYF.

The rearrangement joins TRBV28 to TRBJ1-5; D is ambiguous. The CDR3 extends over 14 amino acids. The germline CDR1 and CDR2 sequences are MDHEN and SYDVKM. Trimming shortened V by 6 bases and J by 4 bases, and 13 bases separated the two germline ends. CDR3 protein: CASSPRRPNQPQHF. The CDR3 region has the DNA TGTGCCAGCAGCCCCAGACGGCCGAATCAGCCCCAGCATTTT.

The chain uses TRBV25-1 and TRBJ2-7; D might be TRBD1 (6 bases). Deletions cut 11 bases from V and 2 bases from J, with 16 bases between. From germline, CDR1 is MGHDK and CDR2 SYGVNS. This CDR3 is built from 13 residues. CDR3 residues: CAGGRGPPYEQYF. Here the CDR3 DNA reads TGTGCCGGGGGCAGGGGTCCCCCCTACGAGCAGTACTTC.

The rearrangement joins TRBV10-2 to TRBJ2-4, with 7 bases identical to TRBD2. The CDR3 runs 16 residues. V dropped 6 bases and J dropped 2; count of bases not matched to a gene: 10. CDR1 is WSHSY and CDR2 is SAAADI in the germline V gene. This chain's CDR3 is CASRDSGGTSKNIQYF. The DNA for the CDR3 is TGCGCCAGCAGGGACTCCGGGGGGACGTCCAAAAACATTCAGTACTTC.

This chain links TRBV25-1 with TRBJ2-2; D not resolved. Between the trimmed V and J ends, which lost 2 bases and 8 bases, there was a span of 15 bases. Germline V lookup: CDR1 MGHDK, CDR2 SYGVNS. This CDR3 region has 15 residues. CDR3: CASSELGSNEGELFF. CDR3 sequence (DNA): TGTGCCAGCAGTGAACTAGGGTCAAATGAGGGGGAGCTGTTTTTT. Supplemented by reference TRBV25-1 and TRBJ2-2, the full variable domain reads EADIYQTPRYLVIGTGKKITLECSQTMGHDKMYWYQQDPGMELHLIHYSYGVNSTEKGDLSSESTVSRIRTEHFPLTLESARPSHTSQYLCASSELGSNEGELFFGEGSRLTVL.

This chain joins TRBV29-1 and TRBJ2-2, with D perhaps matching TRBD1 (5 bases). CDR1 and CDR2 from the germline V gene are SQVTM and ANQGSEA. The ends were cut back, 6 bases at V and 1 base at J, with 6 bases in the middle. The CDR3 contains 12 residues. The DNA for the CDR3 is TGCAGCGTGGACAAGAACACCGGGGAGCTGTTTTTT. It codes for CSVDKNTGELFF.

There are a few counts of this clone. The V gene is TRBV7-9, the J gene TRBJ1-4; D is unclear. V was shortened by 1 base and J by 8 bases, with 14 bases between the two germline ends. CDR3 length equals 15 residues. CDR1 and CDR2 (germline): SEHNR, FQNEAQ (reference sequence). CDR3 coding DNA: TGTGCCAGCAGCTTAGGGGCGACCTCGGGGGAAAAACTGTTTTTT. Translating it yields CASSLGATSGEKLFF.

As for this clone: The same CDR3 also results from other DNA sequences found in this sample. The chain couples TRBV6-4 to TRBJ1-1, with 10 bases matching TRBD1. V lost 5 bases to trimming and J lost 6 bases; unmatched junction nucleotides: 3. The CDR3 length is 13 residues. CDR1 and CDR2 (germline): MRHNA, SNTAGT. This CDR3 is CASSRDRGAEAFF. The CDR3 DNA reads TGTGCCAGCAGTCGGGACAGGGGAGCTGAAGCTTTCTTT.

This rearrangement joins TRBV4-2 to TRBJ2-7, with TRBD2 matching 11 bases. J gave up 4 bases and V 0 bases, and 11 bases lay outside the gene matches. Germline assignment: CDR1 LGHNA and CDR2 YNFKEQ. CDR3 size: 18 residues. CDR3: CASSQEGAIWTSGYEQYF. The CDR3 nucleotides read TGTGCCAGCAGCCAAGAGGGGGCTATCTGGACTAGCGGGTACGAGCAGTACTTC.

About this clone: A much larger clone sits a single nucleotide away, making a read error possible. V is TRBV5-6 and J is TRBJ2-1; D remains ambiguous. Trimming pared 5 bases from V and 4 bases from J, leaving 10 bases between. Per germline, CDR1 SGHDT and CDR2 YYEEEE. The length of the CDR3 is 13 residues. The CDR3 nucleotides are TGTGCCAGCAGACCCTGCACATACAATGAGCAGTTCTTC. It encodes CASRPCTYNEQFF.

The V call is TRBV7-9, the J call TRBJ1-4; 8 nucleotides line up with TRBD1. Per the germline V gene, CDR1 is SEHNR and CDR2 is FQNEAQ (reference sequence). The CDR3 has 14 amino acids. J gave up 8 bases and V 1 base, and 3 bases lay outside the gene matches. This chain's CDR3 is CASSLEDRDEKLFF. In DNA form, the CDR3 reads TGTGCCAGCAGCTTAGAGGACAGGGACGAAAAACTGTTTTTT.

This clone was detected many times. The chain is built from TRBV5-5 and TRBJ2-5; no clear D. This CDR3 is 15 amino acids long. Trimming pared 7 bases from V and 0 bases from J, leaving 16 bases between. CDR1 and CDR2 from the germline V gene are SGHKS and YYEKEE (reference sequence). The CDR3 loop is CASQQLSRYQETQYF. The CDR3 region has the DNA TGTGCCAGCCAGCAGCTCTCCAGGTACCAAGAGACCCAGTACTTC. Full variable domain (rest looked up from reference TRBV5-5 and TRBJ2-5): DAGVTQSPTHLIKTRGQQVTLRCSPISGHKSVSWYQQVLGQGPQFIFQYYEKEERGRGNFPDRFSARQFPNYSSELNVNALLLGDSALYLCASQQLSRYQETQYFGPGTRLLVL.

A few counts support this clone. This likely reflects a read error, since a far larger clone is one base away. This CDR3 is also generated by other DNA sequences in the sample. This rearrangement joins TRBV30 to TRBJ2-7; D might be TRBD2 (5 bases). The CDR3 extends over 13 amino acids. CDR1 and CDR2 (germline): GTSNPN, SVGIG (reference sequence). The CDR3 spells CAWSVPEAYEQYF. CDR3 DNA: TGTGCCTGGAGTGTCCCGGAGGCCTACGAGCAGTACTTT. The full variable domain, completed using reference TRBV30 and TRBJ2-7, is SQTIHQWPATLVQPVGSPLSLECTVEGTSNPNLYWYRQAAGRGLQLLFYSVGIGQISSEVPQNLSASRPQDRQFILSSKKLLLSDSGFYLCAWSVPEAYEQYFGPGTRLTVT.

The genes are TRBV10-3 and TRBJ2-7; 7 bases line up with TRBD1. V gave up 4 bases and J gave up 2 bases; unmatched junction bases: 5. This CDR3 contains 14 residues. Germline V gene data show CDR1 as ENHRY and CDR2 as SYGVKD. CDR3 loop: CAISAGQPAYEQYF. In DNA, the CDR3 is TGTGCCATCAGTGCGGGACAGCCCGCCTACGAGCAGTACTTC.

As concerns this clone: The same CDR3 is also encoded by other DNA sequences in this sample. The gene calls are TRBV7-3 and TRBJ2-3, with a tentative D call TRBD2 (5 bases). CDR1 SGHTA and CDR2 FQGTGA come from the germline V gene. The CDR3 is made up of 12 amino acids. Trimming took 4 bases from V and 6 from J, leaving 8 bases between them. CDR3 nucleotides: TGTGCCAGCAGCTATCCGGGGGATACGCAGTATTTT. Translated, it gives CASSYPGDTQYF.

This clone appeared many times. The gene calls are TRBV18 and TRBJ1-1; perhaps TRBD1 as D (5 bases). Trimming left V 4 bases short and J 1 base short, with 13 bases between. CDR1 and CDR2 (germline): KGHSH, LQKENI. The CDR3 is made up of 15 amino acids. The CDR3 loop reads CASSRAGRENTEAFF. Here the CDR3 DNA reads TGTGCCAGCTCACGGGCAGGGCGGGAGAACACTGAAGCTTTCTTT.

The J gene is TRBJ2-3, the V gene TRBV7-6; 10 bases align to TRBD2. The CDR3 length is 16 residues. Germline-derived CDR1 and CDR2 are SGHVS and FNYEAQ. V lost 1 base, J lost 5 bases, and 6 bases stayed unmatched. The CDR3 sequence: CASSLVLAGGGDTQYF. The CDR3 DNA follows: TGTGCCAGCAGCTTAGTGTTAGCGGGAGGAGGAGATACGCAGTATTTT.

The CDR3 DNA follows: TGCGCCAGCAGCCGGGACCGGGACAGGGACTACGAGCAGTACTTC. Amino acid sequence: CASSRDRDRDYEQYF. The chain uses TRBV5-1 and TRBJ2-7; TRBD1 matches at 9 bases. The ends lost 4 bases at V and 3 bases at J; junction bases unmatched: 8. CDR1 and CDR2 (germline): SGHRS, YFSETQ. The CDR3 totals 15 residues.

This chain connects TRBV5-1 to TRBJ2-3; D not certain. This CDR3 spans 14 amino acids. V was cut by 1 base and J by 0 bases, with 6 bases left in between. CDR1 SGHRS and CDR2 YFSETQ come from the germline V gene. Here the CDR3 reads CASSLLGSTDTQYF. The CDR3 bases are TGCGCCAGCAGCTTGTTAGGGAGCACAGATACGCAGTATTTT.

The V and J genes are TRBV11-3 and TRBJ2-3; 12 bases align to TRBD2. Trimming removed 4 bases from V and 1 base from J; junction bases left unmatched: 6. This CDR3 contains 17 residues. Germline values: CDR1 SGHNT, CDR2 YENEEA. CDR3 sequence reads: CASSSTSGSFGTDTQYF. CDR3 coding DNA: TGTGCCAGCAGCTCGACTAGCGGGAGCTTCGGCACAGATACGCAGTATTTT.

V and J are TRBV10-1 and TRBJ2-7, with TRBD2 matching over 9 bases. CDR3 length: 17 residues. CDR1 WNHNN and CDR2 SYGVQD come from the germline V gene (reference sequence). V lost 4 bases, J lost 2 bases, and 12 bases stayed unmatched. The CDR3 coding sequence is TGCGCCAGCAGTGCTTCGCAGGATGCGGGAGGGCCCTACGAGCAGTACTTC. This codes for CASSASQDAGGPYEQYF.

The V and J genes are TRBV15 and TRBJ2-5; D remains ambiguous. The CDR3 runs 16 residues. Germline V lookup: CDR1 LNHNV, CDR2 YYDKDF (reference sequence). The V end lost 0 bases, the J end lost 0 bases, and 11 bases lay between the germline ends. The CDR3 sequence is CATSRDKRANQETQYF. For the CDR3, the DNA is TGTGCCACCAGCAGAGATAAAAGGGCGAACCAAGAGACCCAGTACTTC.

Regarding this clone: This could be a read error, since a much larger clone is one nucleotide away. Distinct nucleotide sequences in the sample also encode this CDR3. The J gene is TRBJ2-1, the V gene TRBV7-2; weak D call: TRBD1 (5 bases). Trimming stripped 5 bases from V and 7 bases from J, with 12 bases between. The CDR3 has 13 residues. Germline CDR1 and CDR2: SGHTA and FQGNSA. CDR3 nucleotide sequence: TGTGCCAGCAGCCCGCTGAGGACAAATGAGCAGTTCTTC. Its translation: CASSPLRTNEQFF.

Notes on this clone: The germline gene is not matched at one end of the junction; a read error may be the cause. The rearrangement uses TRBV7-7 and TRBJ2-1; 8 nucleotides agree with TRBD1. Per the germline V gene, CDR1 is SSHAT and CDR2 is FNYEAQ (reference sequence). This CDR3 is 17 amino acids long. In DNA, the CDR3 is TGTGCTAGCAGCTTAGCCGGGACAGGTAGCTCCTACAATGAGCAGTTCTTC. Amino acids: CASSLAGTGSSYNEQFF.

J is TRBJ1-5 and V is TRBV28; D is possibly TRBD1 (6 bases). V was pared by 10 bases and J by 3 bases, with 16 bases between. Germline lookup yields CDR1 MDHEN and CDR2 SYDVKM. CDR3 size: 14 residues. The CDR3, as DNA: TGTGCCAATCAAGGGAGGGGGGCCAATCAGCCCCAGCATTTT. Its translation: CANQGRGANQPQHF.

This clone was seen just once. The chain has TRBV28 and TRBJ1-1; 7 bases agree with TRBD1. From germline, CDR1 is MDHEN and CDR2 SYDVKM. The ends lost 7 bases at V and 5 bases at J; junction bases unmatched: 1. CDR3 length: 11 amino acids. CDR3 region: CASTDRTEAFF. CDR3 sequence (DNA): TGTGCCAGCACGGACAGGACTGAAGCTTTCTTT.